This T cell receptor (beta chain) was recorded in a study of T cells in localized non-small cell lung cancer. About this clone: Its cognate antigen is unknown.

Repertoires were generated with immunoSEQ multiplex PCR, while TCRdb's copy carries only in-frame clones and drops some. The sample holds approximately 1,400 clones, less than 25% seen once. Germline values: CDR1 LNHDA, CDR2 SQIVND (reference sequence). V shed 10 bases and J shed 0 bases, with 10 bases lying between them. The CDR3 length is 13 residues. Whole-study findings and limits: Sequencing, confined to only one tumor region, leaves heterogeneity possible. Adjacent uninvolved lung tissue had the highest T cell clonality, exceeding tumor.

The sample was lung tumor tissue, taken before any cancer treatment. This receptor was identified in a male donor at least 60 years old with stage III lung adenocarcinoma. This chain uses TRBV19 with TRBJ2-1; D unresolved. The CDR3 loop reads CATRKGSYNEQFF. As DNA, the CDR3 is TGTGCCACTCGCAAGGGCTCCTACAATGAGCAGTTCTTC.